These 4 T cell receptor beta chains share one sample of origin, sequenced in a study of post-analysis software for immune sequencing data. Findings of the study overall: With TRBV5-6, TRBV5-1 and TRBV20-1 included, about five TRBV segments were more frequent in patients than in controls.

For these TCRs, the target antigens are not known. Tagging with unique molecular identifiers was a feature of the TCR beta cDNA libraries. A single record per CDR3 protein comes from TCRdb applying MiXCR to the PCR reads. This sample has about 770,000 distinct CDR3 sequences, with around 46% found just once. Specimen: blood. These receptors all stem from a girl under 18 with multiple sclerosis.

The chain joins TRBV20-1 to TRBJ2-7; 12 bases match TRBD2. With 5 bases clipped from V and 2 bases from J, the junction kept 4 bases outside the gene matches. The CDR3 has 14 residues. CDR1 is DFQATT, CDR2 SNEGSKA, per germline (reference sequence). The CDR3 DNA is TGCAGTGCTTTCGGACTAGCGGGAACCTACGAGCAGTACTTC. Its protein product is CSAFGLAGTYEQYF.

Only a few counts were recorded for this clonotype. CDR3 nucleotide sequence: TGTGCCAGCAGCACCTGGGGACAGGAGTTGCGAGAGACCCAGTACTTC. Translation: CASSTWGQELRETQYF. The rearrangement joins TRBV7-2 to TRBJ2-5; 8 bases are shared with TRBD1. Trimming removed 5 bases from V and 4 bases from J; junction bases left unmatched: 12. The CDR3 has 16 residues. Germline V gives CDR1 SGHTA, CDR2 FQGNSA.

This chain joins TRBV3-1 and TRBJ1-2; no definite D call. V was clipped by 1 base and J by 5 bases, with 11 bases between them. Germline loops: CDR1 LGHDT, CDR2 YNNKEL (reference sequence). The CDR3 covers 14 residues. CDR3 loop: CASSQGPGPYGYTF. As DNA, the CDR3 is TGTGCCAGCAGCCAAGGCCCAGGCCCGTATGGCTACACCTTC.

The chain recombines TRBV15 with TRBJ2-1; 11 nucleotides line up with TRBD2. Germline CDR1 LNHNV, CDR2 YYDKDF (reference sequence). V lost 3 bases and J lost 8; bases outside the gene matches: 6. CDR3 length: 15 amino acids. CDR3: CATSSPSGRIDEQFF. CDR3 DNA: TGTGCCACCAGCAGCCCTAGCGGGAGGATCGATGAGCAGTTCTTC.